This T cell receptor (beta chain) originates from a study of cytomegalovirus exposure and HLA in healthy donors. Study-level results: According to the study, 160 or so TCR beta chains were cytomegalovirus-associated. Reports indicated that the classifier achieved high specificity and sensitivity in diagnosing cytomegalovirus status. Among the CMV-associated chains, three were confirmed in vitro as specific for CMV antigens.

In regard to this clone: Its antigen remains unidentified.

Repertoires were generated with immunoSEQ multiplex PCR, while TCRdb's copy carries only in-frame clones and drops some. Of 240,000 or so clones listed, approximately 84% are singletons. The donors were part of the validation cohort, which consisted of about 130 subjects and was separate from the first cohort of about 720 subjects. Germline V lookup: CDR1 SGHVS, CDR2 FQNEAQ. This CDR3 has 14 amino acids. V dropped 2 bases and J dropped 0 bases, with 8 bases sitting between them. This clonotype originated in a woman aged 25 to 39 in good health and CMV-seropositive. Sequencing was carried out using PBMCs. V gene TRBV7-8 combines with J gene TRBJ2-7; no reliable D call. Here the CDR3 reads CASSLMRTSYEQYF. CDR3 DNA sequence: TGTGCCAGCAGCTTAATGCGCACCTCCTACGAGCAGTACTTC.